This T cell receptor (beta chain) was identified during a study of post-analysis software for immune sequencing data. Study-level background: Recorded subtypes: relapsing-remitting, secondary progressive, progressive-relapsing; some patients unannotated.

Details on this clonotype: The antigen remains undetermined.

The length of the CDR3 is 13 residues. J gave up 10 bases and V 7 bases, and 8 bases lay outside the gene matches. Looked up from germline, CDR1 is MNHNY and CDR2 is SVGAGI (reference sequence). Included in the TCR beta cDNA libraries were unique molecular identifiers. Yield was 500,000 or so cDNA molecules from roughly 0.93 to 9.6 million T cells. TCRdb recomputed calls from the PCR reads with MiXCR, one row per CDR3 protein. Seen here are a few hundred thousand distinct CDR3 sequences, under 55% observed once, and the top ten hold 9.5% to 13%. Study-wide results and caveats: Among multiple sclerosis patients, normalized Chao1 diversity was significantly below that of controls. Clustering by F measure revealed strong co-clustering among samples prepared together in one batch. Relative to controls, patients had about five TRBV segments at higher frequency, with TRBV5-6, TRBV5-1 and TRBV20-1 among these.

The sequencing input was blood. The sequence was obtained from a girl aged 5-17 years with multiple sclerosis. The chain combines TRBV6-6 with TRBJ2-1; 9 bases are a match to TRBD2. The CDR3 region is CASTNGGLAEQFF. The CDR3 coding sequence is TGTGCCAGCACCAACGGCGGACTAGCGGAGCAGTTCTTC.